Following are 19 T cell receptor beta chains from one sample sequenced in a study of immune evolution from preneoplasia to lung adenocarcinoma. Sequenced by immunoSEQ multiplex PCR; TCRdb stores in-frame clones only, minus some. The data contain about 2,700 clones, 70% to 85% of them singletons. Sequencing was performed on FFPE atypical adenomatous hyperplasia tissue from the lung. Subset reported: atypical adenomatous hyperplasia (AAH), lung preneoplasia. Every receptor here comes from a person aged 65 to 85 with lung adenocarcinoma.

The chain is built from TRBV6-1 and TRBJ2-5; no definite D call. Germline V gene lookup returns CDR1 MNHNS and CDR2 SASEGT. V was pared by 8 bases and J by 1 base, with 8 bases between. CDR3 length: 12 amino acids. Here the CDR3 DNA reads TGTGCCAGCTCAGCCAGCCAAGAGACCCAGTACTTC. Its translation: CASSASQETQYF.

The chain is built from TRBV9 and TRBJ2-1; TRBD2 agrees at 11 bases. Looked up from germline, CDR1 is SGDLS and CDR2 is YYNGEE. CDR3 length: 15 residues. Trimming took 4 bases from V and 8 from J; bases not matched to a gene: 8. The CDR3 sequence is CASSITSGSFYEQFF. The CDR3, as DNA: TGTGCCAGCAGCATCACTAGCGGGAGTTTCTATGAGCAGTTCTTC.

This chain links TRBV27 with TRBJ2-3, with 8 bases that match TRBD1. With V trimmed by 7 bases and J by 4 bases, 4 bases remained unmatched. The CDR3 is made up of 13 amino acids. Germline V gene data show CDR1 as MNHEY and CDR2 as SMNVEV (reference sequence). The CDR3 DNA follows: TGTGCCAGCAAGTGGACAGGGTCAGATACGCAGTATTTT. Its translation: CASKWTGSDTQYF.

The chain employs TRBV11-3 and TRBJ1-1, with 7 bases that match TRBD1. Germline values: CDR1 SGHNT, CDR2 YENEEA. The CDR3 contains 14 residues. After removal of 3 bases from V and 0 bases from J, the junction contained 1 base not matched to a gene. The CDR3 DNA reads TGTGCCAGCAGCTTGACAGGGTTGAACACTGAAGCTTTCTTT. It translates to CASSLTGLNTEAFF.

As for this clone: The junction shows a germline mismatch at one end, possibly a read error. Additional DNA sequences in this sample encode the identical CDR3. The chain uses TRBV6-5 and TRBJ1-1; unclear D gene. Germline V CDR1 and CDR2: MNHEY, SVGAGI. The CDR3 has 13 amino acids. The CDR3 coding sequence is TGTGCTAGCAGCATATCCGGGTTGGCTGAAGCTTTCTTT. It encodes CASSISGLAEAFF.

The rearrangement joins TRBV9 to TRBJ2-7, with 13 bases that match TRBD2. Germline CDR1 is SGDLS and CDR2 is YYNGEE. V gave up 4 bases and J gave up 4 bases; unmatched junction bases: 5. This CDR3 is 15 amino acids long. In nucleotides, the CDR3 is TGTGCCAGCAGCCTACCGGGACTAGCGGGGTACGAGCAGTACTTC. Translation: CASSLPGLAGYEQYF.

There are a few counts of this clone. This chain joins TRBV6-5 and TRBJ1-2; no clear D gene. The CDR3 consists of 13 residues. Germline loops: CDR1 MNHEY, CDR2 SVGAGI. Trimming removed 4 bases from V and 5 bases from J, with 11 bases in between. CDR3 in amino acids: CASSFGGGYGYTF. The CDR3, as DNA: TGTGCCAGCAGTTTTGGAGGTGGATATGGCTACACCTTC.

This clone was seen more than once but under ten times. The genes are TRBV5-1 and TRBJ2-1, with TRBD1 matching over 10 bases. This CDR3 contains 18 residues. Germline V CDR1 and CDR2: SGHRS, YFSETQ. V shed 2 bases and J 8 bases; nucleotides not matched to a gene: 16. In DNA, the CDR3 is TGCGCCAGCAGCTTACTGGGGTGGGGGACAGGGGTGTCCGATGAGCAGTTCTTC. Translating gives CASSLLGWGTGVSDEQFF.

This clone was seen only a few times. V is TRBV15 and J is TRBJ2-7, with TRBD1 identical over 8 bases. Germline V lookup: CDR1 LNHNV, CDR2 YYDKDF (reference sequence). Trimming removed 0 bases from V and 6 bases from J; junction bases left unmatched: 13. The CDR3 is 17 residues long. This CDR3 is CATSREGQGAIGLEQYF. The CDR3 nucleotides are TGTGCCACCAGCAGAGAGGGCCAGGGGGCTATTGGGCTCGAGCAGTACTTC.

This clone came up once. This chain connects TRBV19 to TRBJ2-3; perhaps TRBD2 as D (6 bases). CDR3 length equals 14 residues. V lost 3 bases, J lost 4 bases, and 11 bases lay in between. Germline V gene lookup returns CDR1 LNHDA and CDR2 SQIVND (reference sequence). CDR3 region: CASSIGGGADTQYF. The CDR3 DNA sequence: TGTGCCAGTAGTATCGGGGGTGGTGCAGATACGCAGTATTTT.

The genes are TRBV10-3 and TRBJ2-2; the D gene is possibly TRBD1 (5 bases). Trimming took 3 bases from V and 7 from J, leaving 18 bases between them. The germline V gene encodes CDR1 ENHRY and CDR2 SYGVKD. This CDR3 has 16 residues. The CDR3 loop reads CAISDQVRAYSGELFF. The CDR3 DNA is TGTGCCATCAGTGACCAGGTCAGGGCTTATAGCGGGGAGCTGTTTTTT.

This rearrangement joins TRBV6-5 to TRBJ1-2, with 10 bases fitting TRBD1. This CDR3 is built from 14 residues. V lost 8 bases to trimming and J lost 0 bases; unmatched junction nucleotides: 3. Germline-derived CDR1 and CDR2 are MNHEY and SVGAGI. The CDR3 region is CASGGTGANYGYTF. The CDR3 DNA reads TGTGCCAGCGGGGGGACAGGGGCTAACTATGGCTACACCTTC.

This clone was recorded only once. This rearrangement joins TRBV10-3 to TRBJ2-7; D is undetermined. The CDR3 sequence is 11 residues long. Germline V gives CDR1 ENHRY, CDR2 SYGVKD. The germline V and J ends were trimmed by 6 bases and 2 bases, with 5 bases remaining between them. Here the CDR3 DNA reads TGTGCCATCAGACAGACCTACGAGCAGTACTTC. It codes for CAIRQTYEQYF.

V is TRBV4-2 and J is TRBJ2-7; D is unclear. The CDR3 spans 12 residues. CDR1 LGHNA and CDR2 YNFKEQ come from the germline V gene. The germline V and J ends were trimmed by 0 bases and 4 bases, with 4 bases remaining between them. The CDR3 region has the DNA TGTGCCAGCAGCCAAGATGGGTACGAGCAGTACTTC. It codes for CASSQDGYEQYF.

This chain links TRBV5-1 with TRBJ2-1; 10 bases agree with TRBD2. Germline V gives CDR1 SGHRS, CDR2 YFSETQ. This CDR3 contains 16 residues. V shed 4 bases and J 0 bases; nucleotides not matched to a gene: 4. For the CDR3, the DNA is TGCGCCAGCAGCGCGGGACTAGCGCTCTCCTACAATGAGCAGTTCTTC. Translation gives CASSAGLALSYNEQFF.

The chain employs TRBV5-1 and TRBJ2-3; D unresolved. Germline V CDR1 and CDR2: SGHRS, YFSETQ. Trimming removed 4 bases from V and 2 bases from J, with 14 bases in between. This CDR3 comprises 15 residues. Here the CDR3 reads CASSKGTWATDTQYF. The CDR3 bases are TGCGCCAGCAGCAAAGGCACGTGGGCCACAGATACGCAGTATTTT.

The chain combines TRBV27 with TRBJ1-1; D unresolved. The CDR3 sequence is 15 residues long. Germline V gene sequence: CDR1 MNHEY, CDR2 SMNVEV (reference sequence). V lost 3 bases, J lost 2 bases, and 13 bases lay in between. The CDR3 nucleotides read TGTGCCAGCAGTTTTTATGGCCCAAGCAACACTGAAGCTTTCTTT. Translation gives CASSFYGPSNTEAFF.

This chain joins TRBV9 and TRBJ1-4, with a tentative D call TRBD1 (6 bases). Looked up from germline, CDR1 is SGDLS and CDR2 is YYNGEE. This CDR3 region has 15 residues. V lost 4 bases and J 3 bases, leaving 13 bases between the germline ends. The CDR3 region has the DNA TGTGCCAGCAGCCCACACAGGGAGCCTAATGAAAAACTGTTTTTT. It translates to CASSPHREPNEKLFF.

The chain combines TRBV7-9 with TRBJ2-1; TRBD2 aligns across 12 bases. Per germline, CDR1 SEHNR and CDR2 FQNEAQ (reference sequence). After removal of 4 bases from V and 13 bases from J, the junction contained 5 bases not matched to a gene. The CDR3 runs to 13 residues. In DNA, the CDR3 is TGTGCCAGCAGCTCAGGACTAGCGGGGTTTCAGTTCTTC. Translated, it gives CASSSGLAGFQFF.